The rows below give T cell receptor beta chains drawn from one sample of a study of blood T cell repertoires in COVID-19. Produced via immunoSEQ multiplex PCR; TCRdb's table is partial and in-frame only. The sample includes approximately 100,000 clones, more than 80% seen only once; the top ten take about 1.1%. The sequenced sample was peripheral blood. The receptors derive from a human donor in a cohort sampled during active COVID-19. Both conserved end residues are part of each CDR3. Each record gives: CDR3 length, V gene, D gene, clone size, J gene, CDR3 protein, CDR3 DNA. The D gene is left open where the match is weak. Rows may omit the clone size; those that give it use once, few, many or a size class.

cdr3_length: 13; v_call: TRBV15; d_call: TRBD1; clone_size: NA; j_call: TRBJ2-5; cdr3_aa: CATSWTGLETQYF; cdr3_nt: TGTGCCACCAGCTGGACAGGATTAGAGACCCAGTACTTC
cdr3_length: 16; v_call: TRBV15; d_call: TRBD1; clone_size: NA; j_call: TRBJ2-1; cdr3_aa: CATSRERQGVRNEQFF; cdr3_nt: TGTGCCACCAGCAGAGAGAGGCAGGGGGTCAGGAATGAGCAGTTCTTC
cdr3_length: 15; v_call: TRBV5-1; d_call: NA; clone_size: NA; j_call: TRBJ1-1; cdr3_aa: CASSPRTVMNTEAFF; cdr3_nt: TGCGCCAGCAGCCCGAGGACAGTCATGAACACTGAAGCTTTCTTT
cdr3_length: 15; v_call: TRBV28; d_call: TRBD1; clone_size: NA; j_call: TRBJ1-2; cdr3_aa: CASSWAQGARDGYTF; cdr3_nt: TGTGCCAGCAGTTGGGCTCAGGGGGCTCGGGATGGCTACACCTTC
cdr3_length: 15; v_call: TRBV24-1; d_call: TRBD1; clone_size: NA; j_call: TRBJ2-7; cdr3_aa: CATSGSRQGLWEQYF; cdr3_nt: TGTGCCACCAGTGGCTCACGACAGGGTTTGTGGGAGCAGTACTTC
cdr3_length: 12; v_call: TRBV2; d_call: NA; clone_size: NA; j_call: TRBJ1-1; cdr3_aa: CASAGFRAEAFF; cdr3_nt: TGTGCCAGCGCAGGGTTTCGGGCTGAAGCTTTCTTT
cdr3_length: 17; v_call: TRBV9; d_call: TRBD2; clone_size: NA; j_call: TRBJ2-7; cdr3_aa: CASSAWGIAGGHNEQYF; cdr3_nt: TGTGCCAGCAGCGCCTGGGGCATAGCGGGGGGGCACAACGAGCAGTACTTC
cdr3_length: 15; v_call: TRBV9; d_call: TRBD1; clone_size: NA; j_call: TRBJ1-2; cdr3_aa: CASSVTGGDIYGYTF; cdr3_nt: TGTGCCAGCAGCGTAACAGGGGGCGATATCTATGGCTACACCTTC
cdr3_length: 13; v_call: TRBV6-5; d_call: TRBD1; clone_size: NA; j_call: TRBJ1-5; cdr3_aa: CASSLDRRQPQHF; cdr3_nt: TGTGCCAGCAGTCTGGACAGGCGGCAGCCCCAGCATTTT
cdr3_length: 14; v_call: TRBV5-5; d_call: NA; clone_size: NA; j_call: TRBJ2-7; cdr3_aa: CASSNPFRVGEQYF; cdr3_nt: TGTGCCAGCAGCAACCCCTTCAGGGTCGGAGAGCAGTACTTC
cdr3_length: 18; v_call: TRBV5-8; d_call: NA; clone_size: NA; j_call: TRBJ2-3; cdr3_aa: CASPTSPGFVERTDTQYF; cdr3_nt: TGTGCCAGCCCAACTTCTCCGGGGTTCGTAGAAAGGACAGATACGCAGTATTTT
cdr3_length: 17; v_call: TRBV25-1; d_call: TRBD1; clone_size: NA; j_call: TRBJ1-3; cdr3_aa: CASSTRGQGANGNTIYF; cdr3_nt: TGTGCCAGCAGTACACGCGGACAGGGGGCGAACGGAAACACCATATATTTT
cdr3_length: 17; v_call: TRBV28; d_call: TRBD1; clone_size: NA; j_call: TRBJ2-1; cdr3_aa: CASSLWDRGPSYNEQFF; cdr3_nt: TGTGCCAGCAGTTTGTGGGACAGGGGGCCCTCCTACAATGAGCAGTTCTTC
cdr3_length: 15; v_call: TRBV18; d_call: NA; clone_size: NA; j_call: TRBJ1-6; cdr3_aa: CASSPRNSGNSPLHF; cdr3_nt: TGTGCCAGCTCACCACGGAATTCAGGGAATTCACCCCTCCACTTT
cdr3_length: 16; v_call: TRBV5-1; d_call: TRBD1; clone_size: NA; j_call: TRBJ2-3; cdr3_aa: CASSLGGQGSADTQYF; cdr3_nt: TGCGCCAGCAGCTTGGGGGGACAGGGGTCGGCAGATACGCAGTATTTT
cdr3_length: 17; v_call: TRBV15; d_call: NA; clone_size: NA; j_call: TRBJ2-3; cdr3_aa: CATSRDLTSSRTDTQYF; cdr3_nt: TGTGCCACCAGCAGAGATCTGACTAGTTCACGCACAGATACGCAGTATTTT
cdr3_length: 13; v_call: TRBV5-1; d_call: TRBD1; clone_size: NA; j_call: TRBJ2-7; cdr3_aa: CASSLDRGNEQYF; cdr3_nt: TGCGCCAGCAGCTTGGACAGGGGAAACGAGCAGTACTTC
cdr3_length: 12; v_call: TRBV5-1; d_call: NA; clone_size: NA; j_call: TRBJ2-5; cdr3_aa: CASSLSEETQYF; cdr3_nt: TGCGCCAGCAGCTTGTCAGAAGAGACCCAGTACTTC
cdr3_length: 14; v_call: TRBV6-5; d_call: NA; clone_size: NA; j_call: TRBJ1-5; cdr3_aa: CASSYGRNNQPQHF; cdr3_nt: TGTGCCAGCAGTTACGGGAGGAACAATCAGCCCCAGCATTTT
cdr3_length: 16; v_call: TRBV5-1; d_call: TRBD2; clone_size: NA; j_call: TRBJ2-3; cdr3_aa: CASSSPPGGGPDTQYF; cdr3_nt: TGCGCCAGCAGCTCCCCCCCCGGGGGGGGCCCGGATACGCAGTATTTT
cdr3_length: 17; v_call: TRBV5-3; d_call: TRBD2; clone_size: NA; j_call: TRBJ2-3; cdr3_aa: CARSEGLAGVVVDTQYF; cdr3_nt: TGTGCCAGAAGCGAAGGACTAGCGGGAGTTGTTGTCGATACGCAGTATTTT
cdr3_length: 14; v_call: TRBV6-5; d_call: NA; clone_size: NA; j_call: TRBJ1-1; cdr3_aa: CASSWTGRNTEAFF; cdr3_nt: TGTGCCAGCAGTTGGACCGGGAGGAACACTGAAGCTTTCTTT
cdr3_length: 11; v_call: TRBV29-1; d_call: NA; clone_size: NA; j_call: TRBJ1-2; cdr3_aa: CSVEEAGRHTF; cdr3_nt: TGCAGCGTTGAAGAGGCAGGGCGTCACACCTTC
cdr3_length: 16; v_call: TRBV5-6; d_call: TRBD1; clone_size: NA; j_call: TRBJ2-7; cdr3_aa: CASSLSSQGALYEQYF; cdr3_nt: TGTGCCAGCAGCTTAAGTTCTCAGGGGGCCCTGTACGAGCAGTACTTC
cdr3_length: 11; v_call: TRBV20-1; d_call: NA; clone_size: NA; j_call: TRBJ2-7; cdr3_aa: CSGGPASEQYF; cdr3_nt: TGCAGTGGGGGGCCGGCTAGCGAGCAGTACTTC
cdr3_length: 18; v_call: TRBV7-2; d_call: NA; clone_size: NA; j_call: TRBJ1-5; cdr3_aa: CASSLIGGPFHSNQPQHF; cdr3_nt: TGTGCCAGCAGCTTAATAGGGGGACCTTTCCATAGCAATCAGCCCCAGCATTTT
cdr3_length: 15; v_call: TRBV5-1; d_call: NA; clone_size: NA; j_call: TRBJ2-2; cdr3_aa: CASSHRDPNTGELFF; cdr3_nt: TGCGCCAGCAGCCACAGGGATCCGAACACCGGGGAGCTGTTTTTT
cdr3_length: 16; v_call: TRBV24-1; d_call: TRBD2; clone_size: NA; j_call: TRBJ2-1; cdr3_aa: CATSDTRAGGYNEQFF; cdr3_nt: TGTGCCACCAGTGACACTAGAGCGGGGGGGTACAATGAGCAGTTCTTC
cdr3_length: 15; v_call: TRBV7-9; d_call: TRBD1; clone_size: NA; j_call: TRBJ1-1; cdr3_aa: CASSSRTGASTEAFF; cdr3_nt: TGTGCCAGCAGCTCGCGGACAGGTGCCTCCACTGAAGCTTTCTTT
cdr3_length: 13; v_call: TRBV7-9; d_call: NA; clone_size: NA; j_call: TRBJ2-7; cdr3_aa: CASVAGQPYEQYF; cdr3_nt: TGTGCCAGCGTCGCGGGACAGCCTTACGAGCAGTACTTC
cdr3_length: 17; v_call: TRBV10-3; d_call: TRBD2; clone_size: NA; j_call: TRBJ2-1; cdr3_aa: CAILGGSGRAGYNEQFF; cdr3_nt: TGTGCCATCCTAGGGGGTAGCGGGAGAGCAGGCTACAATGAGCAGTTCTTC
cdr3_length: 13; v_call: TRBV28; d_call: NA; clone_size: NA; j_call: TRBJ2-7; cdr3_aa: CASSPPLPYEQYF; cdr3_nt: TGTGCCAGCAGTCCCCCCCTTCCCTACGAGCAGTACTTC
cdr3_length: 17; v_call: TRBV7-9; d_call: TRBD1; clone_size: NA; j_call: TRBJ1-2; cdr3_aa: CASSLIPRDREVYGYTF; cdr3_nt: TGTGCCAGCAGCTTAATCCCCCGGGACAGGGAGGTCTATGGCTACACCTTC
cdr3_length: 17; v_call: TRBV4-1; d_call: TRBD1; clone_size: few; j_call: TRBJ1-2; cdr3_aa: CASSQYWETGGAYGYTF; cdr3_nt: TGCGCCAGCAGCCAATACTGGGAAACAGGGGGGGCCTATGGCTACACCTTC
cdr3_length: 14; v_call: TRBV19; d_call: TRBD2; clone_size: NA; j_call: TRBJ2-1; cdr3_aa: CASGGGSSYNEQFF; cdr3_nt: TGTGCCAGTGGCGGGGGAAGCTCCTACAATGAGCAGTTCTTC
cdr3_length: 15; v_call: TRBV7-9; d_call: NA; clone_size: NA; j_call: TRBJ2-7; cdr3_aa: CASSLSGLTSYEQYF; cdr3_nt: TGTGCCAGCAGCTTATCGGGTCTGACTAGCTACGAGCAGTACTTC
cdr3_length: 13; v_call: TRBV28; d_call: NA; clone_size: NA; j_call: TRBJ2-7; cdr3_aa: CATTVGTFYEQYF; cdr3_nt: TGTGCCACCACCGTTGGTACTTTCTACGAGCAGTACTTC
cdr3_length: 13; v_call: TRBV6-6; d_call: NA; clone_size: NA; j_call: TRBJ2-5; cdr3_aa: CASSYLAQETQYF; cdr3_nt: TGTGCCAGCAGTTACTTAGCCCAAGAGACCCAGTACTTC
cdr3_length: 13; v_call: TRBV15; d_call: TRBD2; clone_size: NA; j_call: TRBJ2-3; cdr3_aa: CATSRDGAGGQYF; cdr3_nt: TGTGCCACCAGCAGAGATGGAGCGGGGGGGCAGTATTTT
cdr3_length: 12; v_call: TRBV12-3/TRBV12-4; d_call: NA; clone_size: NA; j_call: TRBJ2-5; cdr3_aa: CASSLTGETQYF; cdr3_nt: TGTGCCAGCAGTTTAACGGGGGAGACCCAGTACTTC
cdr3_length: 19; v_call: TRBV18; d_call: TRBD2; clone_size: NA; j_call: TRBJ2-1; cdr3_aa: CASFPSPGLAGFYRAEQFF; cdr3_nt: TGTGCCAGCTTCCCTAGCCCGGGACTAGCGGGCTTTTACCGGGCTGAGCAGTTCTTC
cdr3_length: 12; v_call: TRBV21-1; d_call: NA; clone_size: NA; j_call: TRBJ1-5; cdr3_aa: CASSKAYQPQHF; cdr3_nt: TGTGCCAGCAGCAAAGCCTATCAGCCCCAGCATTTT
cdr3_length: 16; v_call: TRBV7-2; d_call: TRBD2; clone_size: NA; j_call: TRBJ2-1; cdr3_aa: CASRLFLGLGNNEQFF; cdr3_nt: TGTGCCAGCAGACTGTTTCTGGGACTAGGAAACAATGAGCAGTTCTTC
cdr3_length: 16; v_call: TRBV11-2; d_call: NA; clone_size: NA; j_call: TRBJ2-5; cdr3_aa: CASTQRGGGLGETQYF; cdr3_nt: TGTGCCAGCACCCAAAGGGGGGGTGGCTTGGGGGAGACCCAGTACTTC
cdr3_length: 15; v_call: TRBV5-8; d_call: NA; clone_size: NA; j_call: TRBJ2-7; cdr3_aa: CASSLGARSSYEQYF; cdr3_nt: TGTGCCAGCAGCTTGGGGGCCAGAAGCTCCTACGAGCAGTACTTC
cdr3_length: 16; v_call: TRBV10-3; d_call: NA; clone_size: NA; j_call: TRBJ2-1; cdr3_aa: CAISEGSGGFHNEQFF; cdr3_nt: TGTGCCATCAGTGAAGGTAGCGGAGGGTTCCACAATGAGCAGTTCTTC
cdr3_length: 13; v_call: TRBV18; d_call: TRBD2; clone_size: NA; j_call: TRBJ2-7; cdr3_aa: CASSSAGGYEQYF; cdr3_nt: TGTGCCAGCTCATCAGCGGGAGGCTACGAGCAGTACTTC
cdr3_length: 14; v_call: TRBV5-4; d_call: TRBD1; clone_size: NA; j_call: TRBJ1-4; cdr3_aa: CASSPGTGREKLFF; cdr3_nt: TGTGCCAGCAGCCCCGGGACAGGGAGGGAAAAACTGTTTTTT
cdr3_length: 15; v_call: TRBV5-4; d_call: TRBD1; clone_size: NA; j_call: TRBJ1-3; cdr3_aa: CASSLTGVDGNTIYF; cdr3_nt: TGTGCCAGCAGCTTAACAGGGGTGGATGGAAACACCATATATTTT
cdr3_length: 13; v_call: TRBV6-5; d_call: NA; clone_size: NA; j_call: TRBJ1-6; cdr3_aa: CASRRVTISPLHF; cdr3_nt: TGTGCCAGCAGGAGGGTAACTATATCACCCCTCCACTTT
cdr3_length: 15; v_call: TRBV6-6; d_call: NA; clone_size: NA; j_call: TRBJ1-2; cdr3_aa: CASSKQALANYGYTF; cdr3_nt: TGTGCCAGCAGCAAACAGGCTCTAGCTAACTATGGCTACACCTTC
cdr3_length: 19; v_call: TRBV19; d_call: TRBD2; clone_size: NA; j_call: TRBJ2-7; cdr3_aa: CASTPLAGGPNPVPSEQYF; cdr3_nt: TGTGCCAGTACCCCTCTCGCGGGAGGACCTAACCCTGTCCCTTCCGAGCAGTACTTC
cdr3_length: 15; v_call: TRBV6-1; d_call: NA; clone_size: NA; j_call: TRBJ1-4; cdr3_aa: CASSEVGGWGEKLFF; cdr3_nt: TGTGCCAGCAGTGAAGTCGGGGGTTGGGGTGAAAAACTGTTTTTT
cdr3_length: 16; v_call: TRBV18; d_call: TRBD2; clone_size: NA; j_call: TRBJ2-3; cdr3_aa: CASSPKTSASTDTQYF; cdr3_nt: TGTGCCAGCTCACCGAAGACTAGCGCCAGCACAGATACGCAGTATTTT
cdr3_length: 17; v_call: TRBV11-2; d_call: NA; clone_size: NA; j_call: TRBJ2-7; cdr3_aa: CASSFFTGVGSSYEQYF; cdr3_nt: TGTGCCAGCAGCTTCTTTACAGGAGTAGGTAGCTCCTACGAGCAGTACTTC
cdr3_length: 13; v_call: TRBV19; d_call: TRBD1; clone_size: NA; j_call: TRBJ1-3; cdr3_aa: CASSPSSGGTIYF; cdr3_nt: TGTGCCAGTAGTCCTTCTTCAGGGGGGACCATATATTTT
cdr3_length: 14; v_call: TRBV7-9; d_call: NA; clone_size: NA; j_call: TRBJ1-4; cdr3_aa: CASSLAQGREKLFF; cdr3_nt: TGTGCCAGCAGCTTAGCCCAGGGTCGCGAAAAACTGTTTTTT
cdr3_length: 16; v_call: TRBV18; d_call: TRBD2; clone_size: NA; j_call: TRBJ2-5; cdr3_aa: CASSDGLAGTRETQYF; cdr3_nt: TGTGCCAGCTCAGACGGACTAGCGGGAACTCGGGAGACCCAGTACTTC